This TCR beta chain was identified during a study of cytomegalovirus exposure and HLA in healthy donors. About the study: Earlier, almost 120 million unique TCR beta sequences were recovered from roughly 170 million T cells by an analysis. Study results and limitations: In a later analysis, several top co-occurrence clusters appeared linked to parvovirus B19, influenza, CMV and Epstein-Barr virus. The study carried out a later analysis of TCR beta sequences. It associated 15,000 to 20,000 of them with specific HLA alleles at a false discovery rate of 0.05.

The PCR ran on 60 Vbeta and 13 Jbeta primers. Produced via immunoSEQ multiplex PCR; TCRdb's table is partial and in-frame only. The sample carries about 140,000 clones, approximately 83% recorded once. Comment on this clone: Its antigen remains unidentified.

Sequenced sample: PBMCs. The origin of this receptor is a middle-aged man in good health and CMV-seronegative.

The DNA for the CDR3 is TGCGCCAGCAGCCGACAGGGGGGCGGGGACCCCTATGGCTACACCTTC. Its protein is CASSRQGGGDPYGYTF. The genes are TRBV5-1 and TRBJ1-2, with 9 bases matching TRBD1. The CDR3 is 16 residues long. The germline V gene has CDR1 SGHRS and CDR2 YFSETQ. V lost 4 bases to trimming and J lost 4 bases; unmatched junction nucleotides: 11.